This T cell receptor (beta chain) was sequenced in a study of CD8+CD57+ T cells in acquired aplastic anemia. At the level of the study: Sorted CD4+ and CD8+ cells gave a mean 3.2 ug DNA, range 0.2 to 27.4 ug.

Individuals selected for sequencing had exhibited CD8+CD57+ cell expansion on flow cytometry. All participating patients were living with severe acquired aplastic anemia. Both TCR beta VDJ combination and CDR3 sequence profiling were carried out. Genomic DNA was the template for this profiling. TCRdb re-called the reads with MiXCR, one entry per CDR3 protein. Seen here are fewer than 200,000 distinct CDR3 sequences, 60% to 80% observed once, and the top ten hold 35% to 60%. The study, taken as a whole, reports: Patients and controls shared twenty-nine CD8+ CDR3 sequences, which appeared highly expressed in patients and within their immunodominant clones. Significance was not reached for CD8+ Simpson's diversity between patients and controls.

This CDR3 comprises 15 residues. Germline CDR1 MNHNY, CDR2 SVGAGI (reference sequence). Trimming removed 8 bases from V and 0 bases from J, with 14 bases in between. On this clonotype: Its specificity is unknown.

The specimen was sorted CD4+, CD8+, or CD8+CD57+ T cells (not recorded which) from PBMCs. This TCR came from a human donor with aplastic anemia. The chain carries TRBV6-6 and TRBJ2-1; no clear D gene. The CDR3 DNA reads TGTGCCAGCCGCCGGACGGAGAGCTCCTACAATGAGCAGTTCTTC. Amino acid sequence: CASRRTESSYNEQFF.